This T cell receptor beta chain stems from a study of Graves' ophthalmopathy and Graves' hyperthyroidism. Whole-study context: Researchers obtained peripheral blood at initial diagnosis, before any treatment had begun.

Trimming cost V 0 bases and J 1 base, with 12 bases left between them. CDR1 and CDR2 (germline): DFQATT, SNEGSKA (reference sequence). This CDR3 comprises 15 residues. Amplified TCR beta CDR3 regions were obtained using RNA transcripts as template. HTBI primers were employed in first-round RT-PCR, then a second-round multiplex PCR followed. TCRdb independently ran MiXCR on the multiplex PCR reads; one entry per CDR3 protein. The data show approximately 210,000 distinct CDR3 sequences, approximately 29% seen once. This clonotype was found many times. No antigen is known for it. Broader study findings: Thyroid clonotypes that were expanded above 0.001 frequency mostly also appeared in blood.

Lactation, pregnancy, uncontrolled infections and other autoimmune diseases were all grounds for excluding patients. Diagnoses were established from clinical symptoms, serum thyroxine, TRAb, thyroid ultrasound and orbital computed tomography. This clonotype was sampled from a man aged 50 to 60 with Graves' ophthalmopathy. What was sequenced was peripheral blood. This rearrangement joins TRBV20-1 to TRBJ1-1; D might be TRBD1 (6 bases). The CDR3 bases are TGCAGTGCTAGAGAATCGGGGGGGCAGAACACTGAAGCTTTCTTT. As protein: CSARESGGQNTEAFF.